Sequencing of this T cell receptor (beta chain) was carried out in a study of OX40 agonist ivuxolimab in advanced cancers. Germline-derived CDR1 and CDR2 are SQVTM and ANQGSEA. The V end was cut by 5 bases, the J end by 4 bases, with 9 bases between. The CDR3 sequence is 12 residues long. The data were produced by immunoSEQ multiplex PCR, yet TCRdb's version contains in-frame clones alone and is incomplete. The sample holds about 62,000 clones; about 80% are singletons and the top ten take 5.5% to 6%. The sequence came from an adult with an advanced solid tumor such as melanoma, head and neck, liver or kidney cancer. This rearrangement joins TRBV29-1 to TRBJ1-5; D is possibly TRBD1 (6 bases). This specimen was CD4+ or CD8+ T cells sorted from blood, taken in a trial of the OX40 agonist ivuxolimab. The CDR3 reads CSVRTENQPQHF. CDR3 sequence (DNA): TGCAGCGTTAGGACAGAGAATCAGCCCCAGCATTTT.